This T cell receptor beta chain came from a study of blood T cells in healthy people across ages. Russia was home to the donors, healthy Caucasian individuals aged roughly 6 to 90. The authors drew around 9.3 milliliters of peripheral blood from each donor. This clonotype occurred a few times. The authors ran a second PCR of roughly 6 to 12 cycles using a sample-barcoded 5' primer and a J-beta primer mix. The template-switch adaptor, which had 12 random nucleotides, put a tag on each cDNA molecule. Samples each returned at least 3 million CDR3-containing paired-end reads. TCRdb passed the 5' RACE reads through MiXCR, listing each CDR3 protein once. This table has about 620,000 distinct CDR3 sequences, under 25% appearing once. The CDR3 runs to 12 residues. V was pared by 5 bases and J by 5 bases, with 9 bases between. The germline CDR1 and CDR2 sequences are SEHNR and FQNEAQ (reference sequence).

Sequencing input: blood. This receptor was identified in a man aged 70 or older in good health. The V gene is TRBV7-9, the J gene TRBJ1-2; D unresolved. The chain's CDR3 is CASSHPEYGYTF. The CDR3 DNA reads TGTGCCAGCAGCCACCCGGAATATGGCTACACCTTC.